This TCR beta chain was retrieved from a study of blood T cell repertoires in COVID-19. On the study more broadly: Samples representing acute and convalescent COVID-19 were sourced from the United States, Italy and Spain. PBMCs, B-cell-depleted T cells, or T cells were the source of the cDNA or gDNA that made up the material.

V shed 6 bases, J shed 5 bases, and the junction held 15 bases outside the gene matches. Germline assignment: CDR1 LNHDA and CDR2 SQIVND (reference sequence). The CDR3 has 17 residues. Original processing notes: Amplification of reference gene primers provided the estimated nucleated cell counts. Profiled with immunoSEQ multiplex PCR; TCRdb holds only in-frame clones, not every one. That table is the source of V, J and clone size, and D and trimming were worked out from the DNA. The sample lists just over 150,000 clones; around 93% were seen once. The chain combines TRBV19 with TRBJ2-1, with TRBD2 identical over 8 bases. Sequenced sample: peripheral blood. This clonotype was obtained from a woman aged 45-60 years with acute or convalescent COVID-19. CDR3 amino acids: CASSHPKTSGGDNEQFF. CDR3 sequence (DNA): TGTGCCAGTAGCCACCCCAAGACCAGCGGGGGAGACAATGAGCAGTTCTTC.